Here is one TCR beta chain with its context. Its antigen is as yet unknown. The source of the sample is a study of cytomegalovirus exposure and HLA in healthy donors. Study-level results: In a later analysis, productive TCRs from donors in an Asian-associated ancestry cluster reportedly carried fewer N-insertions than the cohort mean. Diagnosis of cytomegalovirus status made by the classifier reportedly showed high specificity and sensitivity. Researchers reported in a later analysis that a missense DCLRE1C variant was tied to TCR beta V- and J-gene trimming. There were 150 to 200 TCR beta chains listed as cytomegalovirus-associated.

The PCR employed 60 Vbeta primers together with 13 Jbeta primers. Data came from immunoSEQ multiplex PCR; TCRdb stores just in-frame clones and leaves some out. The top ten hold roughly 0.64% of the sample, which has around 190,000 clones, 79% seen once. The germline V and J ends were trimmed by 7 bases and 4 bases, with 18 bases remaining between them. This CDR3 is 15 amino acids long. Per the germline V gene, CDR1 is MNHNY and CDR2 is SVGAGI (reference sequence). The specimen was PBMCs. This sequence joins TRBV6-6 and TRBJ2-3, with D possibly being TRBD1 (6 bases). The sequence came from a woman aged 40 to 55 in good health and CMV-seronegative. The CDR3 sequence: CASTLRAQGPDTQYF. CDR3 sequence (DNA): TGTGCCAGCACCTTAAGGGCCCAGGGGCCAGATACGCAGTATTTT.